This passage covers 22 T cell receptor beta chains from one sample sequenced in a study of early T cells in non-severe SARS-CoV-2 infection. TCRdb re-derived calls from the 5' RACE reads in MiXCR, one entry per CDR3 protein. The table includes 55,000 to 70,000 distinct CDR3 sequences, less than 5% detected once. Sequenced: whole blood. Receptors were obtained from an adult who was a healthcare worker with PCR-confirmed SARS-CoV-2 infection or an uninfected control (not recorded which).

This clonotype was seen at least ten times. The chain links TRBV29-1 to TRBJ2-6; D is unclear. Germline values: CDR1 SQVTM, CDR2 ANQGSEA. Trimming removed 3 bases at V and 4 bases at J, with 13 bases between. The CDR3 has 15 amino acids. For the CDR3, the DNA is TGCAGCGTTGAGCCCGATGTCCGGGGGGCCAACGTCCTGACTTTC. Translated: CSVEPDVRGANVLTF.

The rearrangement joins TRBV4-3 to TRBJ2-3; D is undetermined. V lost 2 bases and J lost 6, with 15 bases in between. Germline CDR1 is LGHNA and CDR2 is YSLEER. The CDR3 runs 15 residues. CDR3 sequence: CASSQQHGISDTQYF. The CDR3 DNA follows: TGCGCCAGCAGCCAACAACACGGAATTTCGGATACGCAGTATTTT.

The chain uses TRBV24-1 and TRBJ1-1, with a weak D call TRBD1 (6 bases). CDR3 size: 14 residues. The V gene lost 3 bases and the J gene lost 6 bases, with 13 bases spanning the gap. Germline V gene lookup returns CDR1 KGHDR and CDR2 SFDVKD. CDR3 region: CATSDGQLYAEAFF. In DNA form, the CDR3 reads TGTGCCACCAGTGATGGACAGTTATACGCTGAAGCTTTCTTT.

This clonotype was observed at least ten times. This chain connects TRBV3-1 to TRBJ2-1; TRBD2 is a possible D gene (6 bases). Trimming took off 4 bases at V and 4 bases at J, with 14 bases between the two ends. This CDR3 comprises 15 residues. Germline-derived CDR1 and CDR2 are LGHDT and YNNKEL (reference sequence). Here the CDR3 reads CASSPIGGDYNEQFF. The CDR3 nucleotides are TGTGCCAGCAGCCCTATTGGCGGGGATTACAATGAGCAGTTCTTC.

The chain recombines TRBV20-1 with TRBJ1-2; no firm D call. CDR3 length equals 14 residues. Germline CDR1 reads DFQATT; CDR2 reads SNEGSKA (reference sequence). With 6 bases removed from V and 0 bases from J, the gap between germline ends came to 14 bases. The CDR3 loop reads CSARPVNTNYGYTF. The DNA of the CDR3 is TGCAGTGCCCGGCCAGTCAATACTAACTATGGCTACACCTTC.

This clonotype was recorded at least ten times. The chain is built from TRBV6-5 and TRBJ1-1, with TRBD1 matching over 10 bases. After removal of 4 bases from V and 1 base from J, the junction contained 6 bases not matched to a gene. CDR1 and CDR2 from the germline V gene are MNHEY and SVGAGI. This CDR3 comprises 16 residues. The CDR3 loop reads CASSWLGTGANTEAFF. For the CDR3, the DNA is TGTGCCAGCAGTTGGCTGGGGACAGGGGCGAACACTGAAGCTTTCTTT.

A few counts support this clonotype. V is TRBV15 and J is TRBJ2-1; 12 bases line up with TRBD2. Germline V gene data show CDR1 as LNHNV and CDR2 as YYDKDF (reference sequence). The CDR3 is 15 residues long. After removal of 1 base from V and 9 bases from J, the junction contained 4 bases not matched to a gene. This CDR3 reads CATSRGLAGVVEQFF. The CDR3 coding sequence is TGTGCCACCAGCAGAGGACTAGCGGGAGTGGTTGAGCAGTTCTTC. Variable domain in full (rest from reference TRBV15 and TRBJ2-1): DAMVIQNPRYQVTQFGKPVTLSCSQTLNHNVMYWYQQKSSQAPKLLFHYYDKDFNNEADTPDNFQSRRPNTSFCFLDIRSPGLGDTAMYLCATSRGLAGVVEQFFGPGTRLTVL.

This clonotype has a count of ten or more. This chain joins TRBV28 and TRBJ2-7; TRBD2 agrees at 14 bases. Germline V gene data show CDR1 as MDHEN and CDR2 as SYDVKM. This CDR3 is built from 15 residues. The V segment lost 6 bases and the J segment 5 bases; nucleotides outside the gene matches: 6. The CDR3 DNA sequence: TGTGCCAGCAGGGCGGAGACTAGCGGGAGGGACGAGCAGTACTTC. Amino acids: CASRAETSGRDEQYF.

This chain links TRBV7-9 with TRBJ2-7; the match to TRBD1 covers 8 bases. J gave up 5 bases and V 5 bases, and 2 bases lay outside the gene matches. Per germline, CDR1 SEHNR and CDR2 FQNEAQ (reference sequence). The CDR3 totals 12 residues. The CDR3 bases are TGTGCCAGCAGCCCGACAGGGGACGAGCAGTACTTC. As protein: CASSPTGDEQYF.

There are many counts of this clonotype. CDR3 sequence: CASSSDPGFYEQYF. The DNA for the CDR3 is TGTGCCAGCAGCTCCGACCCAGGGTTCTACGAGCAGTACTTC. The chain is built from TRBV7-2 and TRBJ2-7; D may be TRBD1 (5 bases). This CDR3 is built from 14 residues. The germline V gene has CDR1 SGHTA and CDR2 FQGNSA. Trimming took 4 bases from V and 3 from J, leaving 13 bases between them. Full variable domain (outside the CDR3, taken from reference TRBV7-2 and TRBJ2-7): GAGVSQSPSNKVTEKGKDVELRCDPISGHTALYWYRQSLGQGLEFLIYFQGNSAPDKSGLPSDRFSAERTGGSVSTLTIQRTQQEDSAVYLCASSSDPGFYEQYFGPGTRLTVT.

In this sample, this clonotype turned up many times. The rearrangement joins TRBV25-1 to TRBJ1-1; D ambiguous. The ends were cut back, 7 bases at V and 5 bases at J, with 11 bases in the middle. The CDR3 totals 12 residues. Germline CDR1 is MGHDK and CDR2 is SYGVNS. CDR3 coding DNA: TGTGCCAGCACGGCGACGGAGACTGAAGCTTTCTTT. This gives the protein CASTATETEAFF.

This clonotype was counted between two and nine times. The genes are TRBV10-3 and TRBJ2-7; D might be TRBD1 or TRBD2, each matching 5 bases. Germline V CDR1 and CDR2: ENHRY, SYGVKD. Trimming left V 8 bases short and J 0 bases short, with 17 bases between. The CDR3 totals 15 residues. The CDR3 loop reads CAIRRGPYSSYEQYF. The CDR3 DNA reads TGTGCCATCCGCCGGGGACCGTACAGCTCCTACGAGCAGTACTTC.

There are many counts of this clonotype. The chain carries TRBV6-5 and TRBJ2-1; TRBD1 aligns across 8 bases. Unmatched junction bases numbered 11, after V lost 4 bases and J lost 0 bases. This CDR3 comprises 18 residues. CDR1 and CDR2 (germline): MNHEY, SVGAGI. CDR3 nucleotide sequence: TGTGCCAGCAGTTCAGGGACAGGTTTTTGGAGCTCCTACAATGAGCAGTTCTTC. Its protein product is CASSSGTGFWSSYNEQFF.

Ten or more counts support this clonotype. The CDR3: CAISPGQDTDTQYF. The CDR3 DNA follows: TGTGCCATCAGTCCGGGACAGGACACAGATACGCAGTATTTT. The gene calls are TRBV10-3 and TRBJ2-3; TRBD1 matches at 8 bases. Trimming took 5 bases from V and 2 from J; bases not matched to a gene: 3. The CDR3 is made up of 14 amino acids. Germline CDR1 ENHRY, CDR2 SYGVKD.

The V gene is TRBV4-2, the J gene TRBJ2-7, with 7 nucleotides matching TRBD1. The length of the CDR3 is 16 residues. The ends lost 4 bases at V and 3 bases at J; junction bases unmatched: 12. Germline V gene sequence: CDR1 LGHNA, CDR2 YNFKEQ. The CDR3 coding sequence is TGTGCCAGCAGCCGAGAGTCTACGGGACAGAGCTACGAGCAGTACTTC. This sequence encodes CASSRESTGQSYEQYF.

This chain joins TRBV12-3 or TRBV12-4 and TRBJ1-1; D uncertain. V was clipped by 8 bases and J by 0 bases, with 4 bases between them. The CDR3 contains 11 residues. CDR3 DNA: TGTGCCAGCCAGTTGAACACTGAAGCTTTCTTT. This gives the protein CASQLNTEAFF.

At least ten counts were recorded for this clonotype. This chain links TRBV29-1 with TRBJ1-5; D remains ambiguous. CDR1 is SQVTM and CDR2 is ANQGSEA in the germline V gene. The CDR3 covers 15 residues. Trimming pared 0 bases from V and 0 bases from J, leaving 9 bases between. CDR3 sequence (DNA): TGCAGCGTTGAAGAGGGCGGAAATAGCAATCAGCCCCAGCATTTT. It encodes CSVEEGGNSNQPQHF.

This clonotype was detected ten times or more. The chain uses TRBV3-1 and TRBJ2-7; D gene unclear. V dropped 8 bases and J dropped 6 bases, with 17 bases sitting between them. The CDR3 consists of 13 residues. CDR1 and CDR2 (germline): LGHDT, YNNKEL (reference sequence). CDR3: CASSPRGPFEQYF. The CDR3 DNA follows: TGTGCCAGCTCCCCAAGAGGACCCTTCGAGCAGTACTTC.

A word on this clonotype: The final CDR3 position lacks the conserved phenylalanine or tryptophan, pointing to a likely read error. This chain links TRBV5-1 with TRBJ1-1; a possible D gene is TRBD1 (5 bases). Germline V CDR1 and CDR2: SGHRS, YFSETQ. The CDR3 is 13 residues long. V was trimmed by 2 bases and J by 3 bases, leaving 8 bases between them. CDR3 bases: TGCGCCAGCAGCTTAACGGGGGACACTGAAGCTTTCTTA. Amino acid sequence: CASSLTGDTEAFL.

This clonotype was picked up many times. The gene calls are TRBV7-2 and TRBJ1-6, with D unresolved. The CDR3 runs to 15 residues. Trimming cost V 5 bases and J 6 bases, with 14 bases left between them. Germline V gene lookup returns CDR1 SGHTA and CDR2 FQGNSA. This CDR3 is CASSLHPPRNSPLHF. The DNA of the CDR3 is TGTGCCAGCAGCCTCCACCCCCCACGTAATTCACCCCTCCACTTT.

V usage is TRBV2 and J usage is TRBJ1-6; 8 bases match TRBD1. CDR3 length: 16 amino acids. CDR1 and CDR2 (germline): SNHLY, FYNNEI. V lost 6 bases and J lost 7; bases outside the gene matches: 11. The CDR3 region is CASSPSDRAANSPLHF. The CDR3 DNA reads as TGTGCCAGCAGCCCGTCGGACAGGGCGGCCAATTCACCCCTCCACTTT.

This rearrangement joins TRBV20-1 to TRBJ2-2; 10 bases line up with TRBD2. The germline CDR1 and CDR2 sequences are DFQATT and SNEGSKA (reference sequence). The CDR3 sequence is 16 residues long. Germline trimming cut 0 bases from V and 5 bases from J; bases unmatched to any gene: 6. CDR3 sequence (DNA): TGCAGTGCTAGAGATAGTACTAGCGGGGCAACCGGGGAGCTGTTTTTT. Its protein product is CSARDSTSGATGELFF.